The rows below give T cell receptor beta chains drawn from one sample of a study of blood T cells in healthy people across ages. TCRdb re-analysed the 5' RACE reads in MiXCR, keeping a single row per CDR3 protein. The data hold 1,300,000 or so distinct CDR3 sequences, with roughly 64% observed a single time. Material for sequencing was blood. Every receptor here comes from a man aged 18-30 years in good health. The CDR3 runs from the conserved cysteine through the conserved F or W. Fields, in order: J gene, clone size, D gene, V gene, CDR3 DNA, CDR3 protein. A D gene is named only where the DNA matches it firmly. Not every row has a clone size; where given, it reads once, few, many or a size class.

j_gene: TRBJ2-1
abundance: -
d_gene: -
v_gene: TRBV5-1
CDR3nt: TGCGCCAGCAGACCCGTAGGAGGGGGCAATGAGCAGTTCTTC
CDR3aa: CASRPVGGGNEQFF

j_gene: TRBJ2-7
abundance: -
d_gene: -
v_gene: TRBV11-2
CDR3nt: TGTGCCAGCAGCTTAGGGGCTAACACCTACGAGCAGTACTTC
CDR3aa: CASSLGANTYEQYF

j_gene: TRBJ2-1
abundance: -
d_gene: TRBD2
v_gene: TRBV4-2
CDR3nt: TGTGCCAGCAGACAAGTGCCAGCGGGGGTATACAATGAGCAGTTCTTC
CDR3aa: CASRQVPAGVYNEQFF

j_gene: TRBJ2-7
abundance: -
d_gene: -
v_gene: TRBV6-5
CDR3nt: TGTGCCAGCAGTTATCAGGGGTCCCACGAGCAGTACTTC
CDR3aa: CASSYQGSHEQYF

j_gene: TRBJ2-5
abundance: once
d_gene: -
v_gene: TRBV7-2
CDR3nt: TGTGCCAGCAGCGAACATGGACAGGGAGGGGAGACCCAGTACTTC
CDR3aa: CASSEHGQGGETQYF

j_gene: TRBJ2-5
abundance: -
d_gene: -
v_gene: TRBV7-2
CDR3nt: TGTACCAGCAGCTTAGACCCCCCAGAGACCCAGTACTTC
CDR3aa: CTSSLDPPETQYF

j_gene: TRBJ2-1
abundance: few
d_gene: TRBD2
v_gene: TRBV9
CDR3nt: TGTGCCAGCAGCGTGGCAGCGGGAGAAGTTCATGAGCAGTTCTTC
CDR3aa: CASSVAAGEVHEQFF

j_gene: TRBJ2-5
abundance: many
d_gene: -
v_gene: TRBV12-3/TRBV12-4
CDR3nt: TGTGCCAGCAGTTTATCAGAGACCCAGTACTTC
CDR3aa: CASSLSETQYF

j_gene: TRBJ2-7
abundance: -
d_gene: TRBD2
v_gene: TRBV6-2/TRBV6-3
CDR3nt: TGTGCCAGCAGTTATAGAGCGGGAGCATACGAGCAGTACTTC
CDR3aa: CASSYRAGAYEQYF

j_gene: TRBJ2-3
abundance: few
d_gene: -
v_gene: TRBV5-1
CDR3nt: TGCGCCAGCAGCTTGGAGGTAGCGACGGGTCCAGATACGCAGTATTTT
CDR3aa: CASSLEVATGPDTQYF

j_gene: TRBJ2-1
abundance: -
d_gene: -
v_gene: TRBV6-6
CDR3nt: TGTGCCAGCAGTTACTCGGCGGTCAGATCCTACAATGAGCAGTTCTTC
CDR3aa: CASSYSAVRSYNEQFF

j_gene: TRBJ1-2
abundance: -
d_gene: -
v_gene: TRBV6-5
CDR3nt: TGTGCCAGCAGTTACTCAACAGGGAGTCGCTATGGCTACACCTTC
CDR3aa: CASSYSTGSRYGYTF

j_gene: TRBJ1-1
abundance: few
d_gene: TRBD1
v_gene: TRBV29-1
CDR3nt: TGCAGCGTCATAGGGGGACAGGGAGGGTACACTGAAGCTTTCTTT
CDR3aa: CSVIGGQGGYTEAFF

j_gene: TRBJ2-2
abundance: -
d_gene: TRBD2
v_gene: TRBV6-5
CDR3nt: TGTGCCAGCAGTTATAAAGCGGGAGGGCCCCCCGGGGAGCTGTTTTTT
CDR3aa: CASSYKAGGPPGELFF

j_gene: TRBJ2-7
abundance: few
d_gene: -
v_gene: TRBV7-2
CDR3nt: TGTGCCAGCAGCTTAGAGGCGGGCATCTCCGAGCAGTACTTC
CDR3aa: CASSLEAGISEQYF

j_gene: TRBJ2-1
abundance: -
d_gene: TRBD2
v_gene: TRBV11-3
CDR3nt: TGTGCCAGCAGCCCGCCTGATAGCGGGCCCGGGGATGAGCAGTTCTTC
CDR3aa: CASSPPDSGPGDEQFF

j_gene: TRBJ2-7
abundance: once
d_gene: -
v_gene: TRBV7-2
CDR3nt: TGTGCCAGCAGCCCCCAAGCCGGGACGCCGTACTTC
CDR3aa: CASSPQAGTPYF

j_gene: TRBJ2-5
abundance: few
d_gene: -
v_gene: TRBV18
CDR3nt: TGTGCCAGCTCACCATCAGCCGAGACCCAGTACTTC
CDR3aa: CASSPSAETQYF

j_gene: TRBJ2-2
abundance: -
d_gene: -
v_gene: TRBV4-1
CDR3nt: TGTGCCAGCAGACTGGAGGGGCTCGGGGAGCTGTTTTTT
CDR3aa: CASRLEGLGELFF

j_gene: TRBJ1-1
abundance: -
d_gene: -
v_gene: TRBV30
CDR3nt: TGTGCCTGGACCACCCAGGGGAACACTGAAGCTTTCTTT
CDR3aa: CAWTTQGNTEAFF

j_gene: TRBJ2-4
abundance: -
d_gene: -
v_gene: TRBV2
CDR3nt: TGTGCCAGCACCCCAGGTTTTGTGCAGTACTTC
CDR3aa: CASTPGFVQYF

j_gene: TRBJ2-7
abundance: few
d_gene: TRBD2
v_gene: TRBV20-1
CDR3nt: TGCAGTGCTCGCTCCGGGACTACCTACGAGCAGTACTTC
CDR3aa: CSARSGTTYEQYF

j_gene: TRBJ2-2
abundance: many
d_gene: TRBD2
v_gene: TRBV20-1
CDR3nt: TGCAGTGCTCCTTCTAGCGGGAGGTACACCGGGGAGCTGTTTTTT
CDR3aa: CSAPSSGRYTGELFF

j_gene: TRBJ2-5
abundance: few
d_gene: -
v_gene: TRBV20-1
CDR3nt: TGCAGTGCTAGATCCAGCACTCAAGAGACCCAGTACTTC
CDR3aa: CSARSSTQETQYF

j_gene: TRBJ2-1
abundance: -
d_gene: TRBD2
v_gene: TRBV5-1
CDR3nt: TGCGCCAGCAGCAAGGGACTAGTGGGCAATGAGCAGTTCTTC
CDR3aa: CASSKGLVGNEQFF

j_gene: TRBJ2-1
abundance: -
d_gene: -
v_gene: TRBV4-2
CDR3nt: TGTGCCAGCAGCCAAGAGGGCGAAGGTCATGAGCAGTTCTTC
CDR3aa: CASSQEGEGHEQFF

j_gene: TRBJ2-1
abundance: -
d_gene: TRBD2
v_gene: TRBV12-3/TRBV12-4
CDR3nt: TGTGCCAGCAGTTTATTAGCGGGAGTACCCAATGAGCAGTTCTTC
CDR3aa: CASSLLAGVPNEQFF

j_gene: TRBJ2-7
abundance: once
d_gene: TRBD2
v_gene: TRBV5-1
CDR3nt: TGCGCCAGCAGCTTGAATGGGGCGGGAGGACTCTCCTACGAGCAGTACTTC
CDR3aa: CASSLNGAGGLSYEQYF

j_gene: TRBJ1-1
abundance: few
d_gene: TRBD1
v_gene: TRBV24-1
CDR3nt: TGTGCCACCAGTGATGTGGACAGGGGGCGCGACACTGAAGCTTTCTTT
CDR3aa: CATSDVDRGRDTEAFF

j_gene: TRBJ2-7
abundance: -
d_gene: -
v_gene: TRBV7-2
CDR3nt: TGTGCCAGCTCCGGACAGACCCTCTTCTACGAGCAGTACTTC
CDR3aa: CASSGQTLFYEQYF

j_gene: TRBJ2-5
abundance: -
d_gene: -
v_gene: TRBV28
CDR3nt: TGTGCCAGCAGTTTTAGTTCCGGCGGGGCCCAGTACTTC
CDR3aa: CASSFSSGGAQYF

j_gene: TRBJ1-2
abundance: -
d_gene: -
v_gene: TRBV10-3
CDR3nt: TGTGCCATTCTACGCTCAAACTATGGCTACACCTTC
CDR3aa: CAILRSNYGYTF

j_gene: TRBJ2-3
abundance: -
d_gene: TRBD1
v_gene: TRBV6-4
CDR3nt: TGTGCCAGCGGAACAGGGGTTGGAGCAGATACGCAGTATTTT
CDR3aa: CASGTGVGADTQYF

j_gene: TRBJ2-5
abundance: -
d_gene: TRBD2
v_gene: TRBV2
CDR3nt: TGTGCCAGCAGTGAATCTCTAGCGGAGACCCAAGAGACCCAGTACTTC
CDR3aa: CASSESLAETQETQYF

j_gene: TRBJ2-7
abundance: -
d_gene: -
v_gene: TRBV2
CDR3nt: TGTGCCAGCAGAGACGGGACGCTCGAGCAGTACTTC
CDR3aa: CASRDGTLEQYF

j_gene: TRBJ2-5
abundance: -
d_gene: -
v_gene: TRBV7-9
CDR3nt: TGTGCCAGCAGCTCAACACGGGTGTTACAAGAGACCCAGTACTTC
CDR3aa: CASSSTRVLQETQYF